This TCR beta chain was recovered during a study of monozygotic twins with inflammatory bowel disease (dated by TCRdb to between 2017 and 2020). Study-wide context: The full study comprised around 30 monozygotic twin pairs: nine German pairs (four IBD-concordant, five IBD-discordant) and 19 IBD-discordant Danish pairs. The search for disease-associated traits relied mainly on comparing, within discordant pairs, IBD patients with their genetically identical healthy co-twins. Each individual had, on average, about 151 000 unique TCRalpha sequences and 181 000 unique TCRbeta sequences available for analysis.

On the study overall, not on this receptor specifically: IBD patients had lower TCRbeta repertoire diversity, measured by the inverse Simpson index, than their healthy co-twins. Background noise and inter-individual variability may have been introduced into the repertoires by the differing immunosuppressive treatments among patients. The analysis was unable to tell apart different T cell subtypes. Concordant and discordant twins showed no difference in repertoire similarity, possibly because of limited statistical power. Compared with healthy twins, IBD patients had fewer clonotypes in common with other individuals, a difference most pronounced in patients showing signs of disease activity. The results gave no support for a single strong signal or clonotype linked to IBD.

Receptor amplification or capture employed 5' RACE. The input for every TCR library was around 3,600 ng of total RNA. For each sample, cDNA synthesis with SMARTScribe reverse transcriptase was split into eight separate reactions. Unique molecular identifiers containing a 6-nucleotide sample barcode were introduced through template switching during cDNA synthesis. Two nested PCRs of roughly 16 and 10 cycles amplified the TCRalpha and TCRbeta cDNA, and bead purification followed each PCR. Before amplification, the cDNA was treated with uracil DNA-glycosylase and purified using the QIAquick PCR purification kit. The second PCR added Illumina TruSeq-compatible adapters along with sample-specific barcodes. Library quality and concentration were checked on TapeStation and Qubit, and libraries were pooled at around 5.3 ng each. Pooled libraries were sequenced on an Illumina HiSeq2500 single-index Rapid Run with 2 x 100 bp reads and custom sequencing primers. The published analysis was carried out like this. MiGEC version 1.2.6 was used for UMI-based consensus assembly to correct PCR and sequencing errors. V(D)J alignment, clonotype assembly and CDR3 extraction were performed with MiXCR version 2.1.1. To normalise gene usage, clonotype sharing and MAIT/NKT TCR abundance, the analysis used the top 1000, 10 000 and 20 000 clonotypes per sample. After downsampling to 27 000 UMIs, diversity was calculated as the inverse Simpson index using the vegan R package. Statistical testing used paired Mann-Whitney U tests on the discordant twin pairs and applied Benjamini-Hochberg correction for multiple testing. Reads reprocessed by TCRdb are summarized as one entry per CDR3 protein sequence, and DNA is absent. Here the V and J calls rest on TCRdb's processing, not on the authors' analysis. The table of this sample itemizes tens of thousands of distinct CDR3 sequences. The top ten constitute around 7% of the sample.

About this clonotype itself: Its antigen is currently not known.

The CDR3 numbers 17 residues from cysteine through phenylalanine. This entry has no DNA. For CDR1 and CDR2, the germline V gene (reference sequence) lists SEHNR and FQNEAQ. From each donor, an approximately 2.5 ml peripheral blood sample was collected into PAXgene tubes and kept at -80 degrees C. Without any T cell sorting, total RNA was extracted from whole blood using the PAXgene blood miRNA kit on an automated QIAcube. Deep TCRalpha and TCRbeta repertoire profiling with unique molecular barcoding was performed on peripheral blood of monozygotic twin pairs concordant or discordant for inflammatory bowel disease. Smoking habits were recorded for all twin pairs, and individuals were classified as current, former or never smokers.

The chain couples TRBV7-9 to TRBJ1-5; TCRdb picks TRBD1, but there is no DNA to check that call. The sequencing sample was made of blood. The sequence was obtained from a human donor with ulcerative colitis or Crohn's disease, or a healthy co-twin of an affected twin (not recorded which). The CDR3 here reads CASSPPTGVRSNQPQHF.